This T cell receptor beta chain came from a study of blood T cell repertoires in COVID-19. Overall study context: PBMCs, B-cell-depleted T cells, or T cells were the source of the cDNA or gDNA that made up the material.

In the source study's methods: Scientists estimated how many nucleated cells there were by amplifying reference gene primers. Method: immunoSEQ multiplex PCR; TCRdb's copy keeps in-frame clones and lacks some. D and trimming come from the DNA, and the V and J calls and clone size come from that table. Of some 220,000 clones listed, 80% are singletons. Trimming removed 6 bases from V and 1 base from J, with 9 bases in between. This CDR3 is 13 amino acids long. Germline V gene data show CDR1 as SGHNT and CDR2 as YENEEA. What was sequenced was peripheral blood. The rearrangement uses TRBV11-3 and TRBJ1-1; no definite D call. This receptor was obtained from a human donor in a cohort sampled during active COVID-19. This CDR3 is CASRFSGNTEAFF. CDR3 DNA sequence: TGTGCCAGCAGGTTTTCAGGGAACACTGAAGCTTTCTTT.